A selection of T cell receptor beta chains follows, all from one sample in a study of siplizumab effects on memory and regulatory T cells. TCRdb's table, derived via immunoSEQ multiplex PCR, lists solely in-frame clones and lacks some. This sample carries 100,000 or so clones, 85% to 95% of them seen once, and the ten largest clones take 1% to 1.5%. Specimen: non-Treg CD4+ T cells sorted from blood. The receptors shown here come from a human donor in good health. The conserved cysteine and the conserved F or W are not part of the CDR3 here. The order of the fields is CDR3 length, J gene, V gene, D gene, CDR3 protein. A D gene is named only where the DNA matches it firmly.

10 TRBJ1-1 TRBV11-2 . ASSLTPGRAF
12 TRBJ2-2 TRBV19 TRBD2 ASSLAGNTGELF
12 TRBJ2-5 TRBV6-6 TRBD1 ASRPGQGTQTQY
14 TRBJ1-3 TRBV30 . AWSDPTGYGSNTIY
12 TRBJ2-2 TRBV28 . ASSRRSNTGELF
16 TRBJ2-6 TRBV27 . ASSLIMGPRAGANVLT
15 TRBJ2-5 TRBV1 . TSSWTSARNLGETQY
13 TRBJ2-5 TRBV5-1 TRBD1 ASSNQGAEGETQY
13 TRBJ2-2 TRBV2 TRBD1 ASKPDRAGTGELF
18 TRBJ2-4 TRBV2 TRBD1 ASMRGYPRDSLGAKNIQY
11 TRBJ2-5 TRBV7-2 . ASSLALRETQY
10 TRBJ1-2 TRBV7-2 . ASSAGLYGYT
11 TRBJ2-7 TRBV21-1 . AHIGSLTYEQY
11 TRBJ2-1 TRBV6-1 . ASSDQGRNEQF
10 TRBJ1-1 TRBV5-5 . ASSGVAGQAF
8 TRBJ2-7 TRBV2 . ASRSNEQY
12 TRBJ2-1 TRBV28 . ASRPLGPNNEQF
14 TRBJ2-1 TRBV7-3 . ASSSSTHASYNEQF
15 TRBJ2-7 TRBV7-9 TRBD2 ASSLVAIAGWHYEQY
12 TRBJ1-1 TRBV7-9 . ASSLWPDSSEAF
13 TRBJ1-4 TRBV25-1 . ASSDLTAPNEKLF
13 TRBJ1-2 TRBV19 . ASSRPRAHNYGYT
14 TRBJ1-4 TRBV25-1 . ASSEYEGGLGGKLF
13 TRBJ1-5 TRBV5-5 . ASSLFHSSNQPQH
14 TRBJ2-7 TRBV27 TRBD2 ASSPPRTSPKYEQY
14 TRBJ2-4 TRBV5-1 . ASKETEKSAKNIQY
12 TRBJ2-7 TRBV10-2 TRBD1 ASSAIDRENEQY
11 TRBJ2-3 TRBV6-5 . ASSYSGPDTQY